This T cell receptor beta chain was sequenced in a study of cytomegalovirus exposure and HLA in healthy donors. Turning to the study itself: Genetic ancestry analysis placed around 76% of the approximately 390 donors that were genotyped in the Caucasian-associated cluster.

As regards this clone: What it binds is not known.

Use of 60 Vbeta and 13 Jbeta primers characterized the PCR. Per the original data handling: In a later analysis, the count reached 74 million or so unique TCR beta chains, with about 11 million shared. Clones were sequenced by immunoSEQ multiplex PCR, and TCRdb holds only the in-frame ones, with some missing. V, J and clone size derive from that table, while D and trimming were established from the DNA sequence. In total, the table holds around 71,000 clones. The CDR3 runs 15 residues. Looked up from germline, CDR1 is KGHSH and CDR2 is LQKENI. V was trimmed by 3 bases and J by 7 bases, leaving 15 bases between them. Broader study findings: By a later analysis, the bulk of CMV-associated TCR beta chains appeared HLA-restricted. Donors belonging to an Asian-associated ancestry cluster reportedly showed fewer N-insertions in productive TCRs than the roughly 670-donor mean, according to what a later analysis found.

The TCR comes from a woman aged 25 to 39 in good health and CMV-seronegative. The chain is built from TRBV18 and TRBJ1-4; no clear D gene. Sample: PBMCs. DNA of the CDR3: TGTGCCAGCTCACCGAACTTATTGGGGAGTGAAAAACTGTTTTTT. It translates to CASSPNLLGSEKLFF.